This T cell receptor beta chain was recorded in a study of T-cell memory formation after mild COVID-19. MiXCR, applied by TCRdb to the 5' RACE reads, yields one record per CDR3 protein. The repertoire holds about 400,000 distinct CDR3 sequences, with around 22% as singletons. The material sequenced was PBMCs or a T cell subset sorted from them (not recorded which). The origin of this receptor is an adult woman who had mild COVID-19 (a few samples of this study predate the infection). Cell type and time point are not known.

DNA of the CDR3: TGTGCCAGTAGTACCCTAGCGGGAGTTAAACATGAGCAGTTCTTC. This translates into CASSTLAGVKHEQFF. The chain couples TRBV19 to TRBJ2-1; 10 bases are a match to TRBD2. This CDR3 region has 15 residues. J was trimmed by 8 bases and V by 4 bases; bases with no gene match: 8. Germline V gives CDR1 LNHDA, CDR2 SQIVND (reference sequence).